The source of this T cell receptor (beta chain) is a study of shared clonotypes between healthy human individuals. Points on this clone: The antigen remains undetermined.

CD45RO-negative cells were positively selected for CCR7, leaving out terminally differentiated effector memory CD45RA+ cells. The CDR3 runs 15 residues. The ends were cut back, 5 bases at V and 0 bases at J, with 14 bases in the middle. CDR1 is SEHNR and CDR2 is FQNEAQ in the germline V gene (reference sequence). Study outcomes and limitations: Enrolling few donors narrowed the genetic and exposure-history diversity that was represented. Naive CD4 clonotypes were shared across several donors at around 5.4%.

The assay was immunoSEQ multiplex PCR, and TCRdb's table has in-frame clones only and misses some. The data hold roughly 2.1 million clones, with about 92% observed a single time. The V and J genes are TRBV7-9 and TRBJ2-7; D tentatively reads TRBD1 or TRBD2 (6 bases each). Sequences were obtained from naive CD8+ T cells from PBMCs. The clonotype originates from a man in his late teens or twenties in good health. Some clones in this sample may be carry-over from other donors' samples. CDR3 in amino acids: CASSQSPGASYEQYF. The CDR3 DNA follows: TGTGCCAGCAGCCAATCGCCGGGGGCCTCCTACGAGCAGTACTTC.